The rows below give T cell receptor beta chains drawn from one sample of a study of blood T cell repertoires in COVID-19. Sequenced by immunoSEQ multiplex PCR; TCRdb stores in-frame clones only, minus some. The sample has 200,000 to 250,000 clones, more than 70% seen once; the top ten hold roughly 2%. The specimen was PBMCs or T cells enriched from blood (not recorded which). Every receptor here comes from a woman between 50 and 59 years old who had recovered from COVID-19. The CDR3 runs from the conserved cysteine through the conserved F or W. The D gene is left open where the match is weak. Expanded clones get a size class; other rows say once, few or many, or leave the size out.

J gene | D gene | clone size | V gene | CDR3 DNA | CDR3 protein
TRBJ1-6 | TRBD1 | once | TRBV5-1 | TGCGCCAGCAGCTTGGGACAGGGGGTTTCACCCCTCCACTTT | CASSLGQGVSPLHF
TRBJ2-7 | TRBD1 | - | TRBV29-1 | TGCAGCGTAGGGGACAGGCCTTACGAGCAGTACTTC | CSVGDRPYEQYF
TRBJ2-3 | TRBD2 | - | TRBV25-1 | TGTGCCAGCAGTCCCCGGACTAGCGGGATTGGTACAGATACGCAGTATTTT | CASSPRTSGIGTDTQYF
TRBJ1-3 | - | - | TRBV21-1 | TGTGCCGAAAGGGGGAAGGGCAGCAACTCTGGAAACACCATATATTTT | CAERGKGSNSGNTIYF
TRBJ2-3 | TRBD2 | - | TRBV7-9 | TGTGCCAGCAGCCCGGGACTAGCGGGGGGCACAGATACGCAGTATTTT | CASSPGLAGGTDTQYF
TRBJ2-1 | - | few | TRBV6-5 | TGTGCCAGCAGTTACCGCGGAACGTACAATGAGCAGTTCTTC | CASSYRGTYNEQFF
TRBJ2-5 | - | - | TRBV2 | TGTGCCAGCACAAGCGTGACTAGGCAAGAGACCCAGTACTTC | CASTSVTRQETQYF
TRBJ1-5 | - | - | TRBV28 | TGTGCCAGCAGTTTACAGTCCAGGGGTAGCAATCAGCCCCAGCATTTT | CASSLQSRGSNQPQHF
TRBJ2-7 | - | - | TRBV5-5 | TGTGCCAGCAGTCAAACTTTTAGCTCTAGGGAGCAGTACTTC | CASSQTFSSREQYF
TRBJ2-7 | TRBD2 | - | TRBV4-1 | TGCGCCAGCAGCCCCCTAGCGGGAGGGCACTACGAGCAGTACTTC | CASSPLAGGHYEQYF
TRBJ1-2 | - | once | TRBV29-1 | TGCAGCGTTGAAGTGGCAGTCTATGGCTACACCTTC | CSVEVAVYGYTF
TRBJ1-1 | TRBD1 | - | TRBV6-5 | TGTGCCAGCAGTTACCTCAGGACAGGGCGGAACACTGAAGCTTTCTTT | CASSYLRTGRNTEAFF
TRBJ2-3 | TRBD1 | - | TRBV5-1 | TGCGCCAGCAGCTCGCGACTCGGGACAGGTAGCACAGATACGCAGTATTTT | CASSSRLGTGSTDTQYF
TRBJ2-1 | - | - | TRBV24-1 | TGTGCCACCAGTGATTTTAGGGGCAGGGGCAGATTGAACAATGAGCAGTTCTTC | CATSDFRGRGRLNNEQFF
TRBJ1-2 | - | - | TRBV5-8 | TGTGCCAGCAGGAGAAATAACTATGGCTACACCTTC | CASRRNNYGYTF
TRBJ1-5 | TRBD1 | - | TRBV18 | TGTGCCAGCTCACCAGGGACAGGGAATCAGCCCCAGCATTTT | CASSPGTGNQPQHF
TRBJ2-7 | - | - | TRBV5-1 | TGCGCCAGCAGCTTCCCACATGCCTACGAGCAGTACTTC | CASSFPHAYEQYF
TRBJ2-4 | TRBD1 | - | TRBV19 | TGTGCCAGTACCCCTGCAGGGGGCGCCGGCGGAAACATTCAGTACTTC | CASTPAGGAGGNIQYF
TRBJ1-1 | - | - | TRBV7-9 | TGTGCCAGCAGCTCCCAGGTAGGGGGGAACACTGAAGCTTTCTTT | CASSSQVGGNTEAFF
TRBJ2-1 | TRBD2 | - | TRBV27 | TGTGCCAGCAGTTTATCCAGCGGGGCCTACAATGAGCAGTTCTTC | CASSLSSGAYNEQFF
TRBJ1-5 | TRBD1 | - | TRBV19 | TGTGCCAGTAGTTCTCAGGGGACAGGTGGGGCCCGACGGCAGCCCCAGCATTTT | CASSSQGTGGARRQPQHF
TRBJ1-5 | - | - | TRBV21-1 | TGTGCCAGCAGCCCCCGGGATCAGCCCCAGCATTTT | CASSPRDQPQHF
TRBJ1-1 | TRBD1 | - | TRBV11-1 | TGTGCCAGCAGCCATGGACAGGGCGGCACTGAAGCTTTCTTT | CASSHGQGGTEAFF
TRBJ1-2 | TRBD1 | - | TRBV7-2 | TGTGCCAGCAAGCGAGACAGGGGAGGTAACTATGGCTACACCTTC | CASKRDRGGNYGYTF
TRBJ2-3 | TRBD2 | - | TRBV7-6 | TGTGCCAGCAGCCGCACTAGCGGGAGGGCCTCAGATACGCAGTATTTT | CASSRTSGRASDTQYF
TRBJ2-7 | TRBD2 | - | TRBV7-9 | TGTGCTGTCGGGGGGGACGAGCAGTACTTC | CAVGGDEQYF
TRBJ2-1 | TRBD1 | - | TRBV5-1 | TGCGCCAGCAGCCCCGGAAGGACAGGGGGCGCCGAGCAGTTCTTC | CASSPGRTGGAEQFF
TRBJ1-3 | TRBD1 | - | TRBV13 | TGTGCCAGCAGCACCAACAGGGGAGGAAACACCATATATTTT | CASSTNRGGNTIYF
TRBJ2-5 | - | once | TRBV2 | TGTGCCAGCAGGGGAGGCAGGAACCATCAAGAGACCCAGTACTTC | CASRGGRNHQETQYF
TRBJ2-5 | - | few | TRBV7-2 | TGTGCCAGCAGCTTATACGGGACTCAAGAGACCCAGTACTTC | CASSLYGTQETQYF
TRBJ2-1 | - | - | TRBV2 | TGTGCCAGCCGGGGTGGCGTCCTCCTCGGGAATGAGCAGTTCTTC | CASRGGVLLGNEQFF
TRBJ2-2 | TRBD2 | - | TRBV4-3 | TGCGCCAGCAGCCAAGGCGGGGCTAGCGGAAGCACCGGGGAGCTGTTTTTT | CASSQGGASGSTGELFF
TRBJ1-1 | TRBD1 | - | TRBV7-9 | TGTGCCAGCAGCGGTGGGCAAAGGACAGGGCCGAACACTGAAGCTTTCTTT | CASSGGQRTGPNTEAFF
TRBJ2-5 | TRBD2 | - | TRBV5-6 | TGTGCCAGCAGCTTGGCGGGACTAGCGGGAGGGACCCAGTACTTC | CASSLAGLAGGTQYF
TRBJ2-1 | TRBD2 | few | TRBV9 | TGTGCCAGCAGCGTAGCTCGTTCCCATACTAGCGGGAGGAGGAATGAGCAGTTCTTC | CASSVARSHTSGRRNEQFF
TRBJ1-4 | - | few | TRBV7-9 | TGTGCCAGCAGCTTAGCGGCGGCAGGGGCAAATGAAAAACTGTTTTTT | CASSLAAAGANEKLFF
TRBJ2-1 | TRBD2 | - | TRBV30 | TGTGCCTGGAGTGTAACGCGGACCCGACTAGCGGGGAACAATGAGCAGTTCTTC | CAWSVTRTRLAGNNEQFF
TRBJ2-1 | TRBD2 | - | TRBV4-1 | TGCGCCAGCAGCCAAGGGGGGACTAGGCAGTTCTTC | CASSQGGTRQFF
TRBJ2-7 | - | - | TRBV4-1 | TGCGCCAGCAGCCACCCCAGCGCCTCATCGAGCTCCTACGAGCAGTACTTC | CASSHPSASSSSYEQYF
TRBJ2-7 | TRBD2 | - | TRBV19 | TGTGCCAGTAGTCCCTCCCGGGCTAGCGGGACCCACGAGCAGTACTTC | CASSPSRASGTHEQYF